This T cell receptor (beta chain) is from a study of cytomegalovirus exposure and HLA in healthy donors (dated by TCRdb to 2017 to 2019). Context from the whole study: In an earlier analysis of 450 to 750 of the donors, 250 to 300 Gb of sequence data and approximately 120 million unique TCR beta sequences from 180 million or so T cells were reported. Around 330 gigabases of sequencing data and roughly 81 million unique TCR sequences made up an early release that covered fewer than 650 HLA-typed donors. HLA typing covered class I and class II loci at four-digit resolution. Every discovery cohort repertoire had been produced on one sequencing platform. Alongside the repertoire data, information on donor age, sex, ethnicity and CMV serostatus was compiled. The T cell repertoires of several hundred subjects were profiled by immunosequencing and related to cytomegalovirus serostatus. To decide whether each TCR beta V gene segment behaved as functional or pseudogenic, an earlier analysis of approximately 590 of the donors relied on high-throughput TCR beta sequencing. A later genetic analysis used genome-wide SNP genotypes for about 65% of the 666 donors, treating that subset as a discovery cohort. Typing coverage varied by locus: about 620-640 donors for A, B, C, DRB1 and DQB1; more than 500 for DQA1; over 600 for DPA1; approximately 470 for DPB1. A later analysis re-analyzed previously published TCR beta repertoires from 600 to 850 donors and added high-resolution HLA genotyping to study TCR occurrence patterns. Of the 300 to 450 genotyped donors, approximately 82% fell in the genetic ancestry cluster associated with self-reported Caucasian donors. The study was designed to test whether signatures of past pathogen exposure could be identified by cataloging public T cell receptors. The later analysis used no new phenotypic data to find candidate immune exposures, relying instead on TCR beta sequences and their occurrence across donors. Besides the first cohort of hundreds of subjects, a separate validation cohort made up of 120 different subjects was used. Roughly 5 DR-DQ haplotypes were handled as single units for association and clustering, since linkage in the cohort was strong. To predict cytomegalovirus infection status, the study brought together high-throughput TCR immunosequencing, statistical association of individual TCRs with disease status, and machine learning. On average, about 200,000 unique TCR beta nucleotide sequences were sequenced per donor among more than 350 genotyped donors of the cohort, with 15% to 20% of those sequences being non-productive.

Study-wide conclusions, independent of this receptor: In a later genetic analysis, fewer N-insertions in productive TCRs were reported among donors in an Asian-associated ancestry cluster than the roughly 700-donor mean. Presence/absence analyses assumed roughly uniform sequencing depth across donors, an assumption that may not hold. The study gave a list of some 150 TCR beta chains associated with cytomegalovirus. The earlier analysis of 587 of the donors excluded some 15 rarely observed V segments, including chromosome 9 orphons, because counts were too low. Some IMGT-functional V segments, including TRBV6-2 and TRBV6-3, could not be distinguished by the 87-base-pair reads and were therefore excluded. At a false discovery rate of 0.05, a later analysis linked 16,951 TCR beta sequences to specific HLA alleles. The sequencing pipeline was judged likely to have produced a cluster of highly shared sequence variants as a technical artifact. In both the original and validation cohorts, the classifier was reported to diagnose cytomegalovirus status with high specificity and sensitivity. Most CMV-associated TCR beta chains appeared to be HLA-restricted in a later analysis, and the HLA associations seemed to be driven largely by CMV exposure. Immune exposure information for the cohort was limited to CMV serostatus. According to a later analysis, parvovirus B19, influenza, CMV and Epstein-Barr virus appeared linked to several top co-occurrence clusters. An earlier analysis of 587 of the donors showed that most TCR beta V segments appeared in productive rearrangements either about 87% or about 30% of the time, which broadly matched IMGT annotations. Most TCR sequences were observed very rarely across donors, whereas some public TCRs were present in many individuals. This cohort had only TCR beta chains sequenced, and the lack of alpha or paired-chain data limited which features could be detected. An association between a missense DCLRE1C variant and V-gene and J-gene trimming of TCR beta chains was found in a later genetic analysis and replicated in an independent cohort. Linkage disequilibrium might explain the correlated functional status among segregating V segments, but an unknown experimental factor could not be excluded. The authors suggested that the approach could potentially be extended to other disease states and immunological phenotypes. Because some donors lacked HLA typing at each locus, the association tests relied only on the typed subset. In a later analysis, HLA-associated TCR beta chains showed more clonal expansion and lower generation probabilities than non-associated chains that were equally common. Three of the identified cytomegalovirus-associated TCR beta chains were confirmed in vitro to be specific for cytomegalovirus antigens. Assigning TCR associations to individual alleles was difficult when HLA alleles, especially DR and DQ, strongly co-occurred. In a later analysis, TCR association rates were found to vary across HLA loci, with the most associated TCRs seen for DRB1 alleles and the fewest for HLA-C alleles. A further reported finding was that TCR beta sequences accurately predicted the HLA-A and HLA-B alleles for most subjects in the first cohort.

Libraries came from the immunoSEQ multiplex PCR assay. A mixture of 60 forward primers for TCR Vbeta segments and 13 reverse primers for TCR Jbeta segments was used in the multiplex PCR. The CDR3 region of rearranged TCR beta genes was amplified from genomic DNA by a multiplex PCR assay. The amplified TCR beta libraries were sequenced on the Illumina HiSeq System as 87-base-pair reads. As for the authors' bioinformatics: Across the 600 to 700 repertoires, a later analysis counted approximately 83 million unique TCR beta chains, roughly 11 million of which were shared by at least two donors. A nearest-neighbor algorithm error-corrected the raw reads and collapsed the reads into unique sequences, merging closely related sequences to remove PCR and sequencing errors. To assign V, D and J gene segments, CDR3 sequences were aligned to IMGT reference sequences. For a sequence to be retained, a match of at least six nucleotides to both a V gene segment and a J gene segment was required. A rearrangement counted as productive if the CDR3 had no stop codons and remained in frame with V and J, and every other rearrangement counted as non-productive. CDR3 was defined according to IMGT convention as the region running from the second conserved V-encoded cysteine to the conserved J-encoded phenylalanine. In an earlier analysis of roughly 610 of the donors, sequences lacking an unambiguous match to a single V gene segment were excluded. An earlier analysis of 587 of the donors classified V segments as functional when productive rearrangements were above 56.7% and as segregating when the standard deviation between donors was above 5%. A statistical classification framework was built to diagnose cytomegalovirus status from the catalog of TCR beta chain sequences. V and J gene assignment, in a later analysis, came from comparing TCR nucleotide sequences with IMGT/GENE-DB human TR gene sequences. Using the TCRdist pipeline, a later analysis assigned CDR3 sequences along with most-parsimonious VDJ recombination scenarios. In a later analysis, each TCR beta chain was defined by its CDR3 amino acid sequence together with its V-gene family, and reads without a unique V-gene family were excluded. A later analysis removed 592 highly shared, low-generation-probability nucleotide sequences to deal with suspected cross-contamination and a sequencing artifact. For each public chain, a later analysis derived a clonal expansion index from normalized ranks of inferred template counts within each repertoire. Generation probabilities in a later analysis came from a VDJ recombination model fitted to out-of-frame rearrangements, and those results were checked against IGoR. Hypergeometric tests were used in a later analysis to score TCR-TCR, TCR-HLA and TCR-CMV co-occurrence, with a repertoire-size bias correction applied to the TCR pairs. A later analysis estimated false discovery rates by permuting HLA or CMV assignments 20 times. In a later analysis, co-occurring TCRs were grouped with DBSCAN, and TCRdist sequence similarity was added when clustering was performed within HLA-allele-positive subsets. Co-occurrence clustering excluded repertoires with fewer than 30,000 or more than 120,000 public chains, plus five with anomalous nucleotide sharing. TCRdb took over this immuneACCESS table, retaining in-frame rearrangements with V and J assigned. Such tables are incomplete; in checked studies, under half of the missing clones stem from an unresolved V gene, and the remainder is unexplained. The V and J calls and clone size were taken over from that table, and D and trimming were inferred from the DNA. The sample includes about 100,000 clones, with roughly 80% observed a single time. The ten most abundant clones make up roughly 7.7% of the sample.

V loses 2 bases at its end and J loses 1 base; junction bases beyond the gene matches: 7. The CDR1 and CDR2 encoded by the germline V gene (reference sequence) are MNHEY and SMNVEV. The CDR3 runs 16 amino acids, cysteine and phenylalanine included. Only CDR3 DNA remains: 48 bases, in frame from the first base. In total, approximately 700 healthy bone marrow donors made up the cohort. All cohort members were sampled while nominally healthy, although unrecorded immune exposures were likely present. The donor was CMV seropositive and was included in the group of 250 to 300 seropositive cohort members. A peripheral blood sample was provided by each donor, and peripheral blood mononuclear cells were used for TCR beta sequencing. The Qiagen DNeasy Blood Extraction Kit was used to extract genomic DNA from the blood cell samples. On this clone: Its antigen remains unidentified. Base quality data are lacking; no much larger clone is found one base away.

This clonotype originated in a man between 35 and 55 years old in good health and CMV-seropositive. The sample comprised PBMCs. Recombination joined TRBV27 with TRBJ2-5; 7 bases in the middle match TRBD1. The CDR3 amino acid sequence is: CASSLRGQPLQETQYF. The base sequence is TGTGCCAGCAGTTTAAGGGGACAGCCTCTCCAAGAGACCCAGTACTTC.